Listed here is a single TCR beta chain. Sequenced patients had shown CD8+CD57+ cell expansion by flow cytometry. Severe acquired aplastic anemia affected all patients. This sample was taken from a study of CD8+CD57+ T cells in acquired aplastic anemia. Genomic DNA, serving as template, underwent TCR beta VDJ and CDR3 profiling. Each CDR3 protein gets one entry after TCRdb re-called the reads with MiXCR. The sample includes a few hundred thousand distinct CDR3 sequences, around 49% seen only once; the top ten take about 20%. The CDR3 spans 17 residues. Looked up from germline, CDR1 is SEHNR and CDR2 is FQNEAQ (reference sequence). Germline trimming cut 1 base from V and 5 bases from J; bases unmatched to any gene: 8.

The sample consisted of sorted CD4+, CD8+, or CD8+CD57+ T cells (not recorded which) from PBMCs. The TCR was taken from a human donor with aplastic anemia. The rearrangement links TRBV7-9 to TRBJ2-1; 10 bases fit TRBD2. CDR3 sequence (DNA): TGTGCCAGCAGCTTAGAAGGGGGACTAGCGACGAACAATGAGCAGTTCTTC. Its protein product is CASSLEGGLATNNEQFF.